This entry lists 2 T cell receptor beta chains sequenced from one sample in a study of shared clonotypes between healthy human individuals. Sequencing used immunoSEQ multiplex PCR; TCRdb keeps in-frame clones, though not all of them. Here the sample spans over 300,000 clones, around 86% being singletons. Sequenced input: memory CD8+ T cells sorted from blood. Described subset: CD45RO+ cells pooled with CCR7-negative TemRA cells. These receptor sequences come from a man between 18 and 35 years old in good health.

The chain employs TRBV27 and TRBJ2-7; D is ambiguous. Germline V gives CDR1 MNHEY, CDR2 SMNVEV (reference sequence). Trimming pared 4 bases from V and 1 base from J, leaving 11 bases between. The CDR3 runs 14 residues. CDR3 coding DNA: TGTGCCAGCAGTTCCATGGATAGGTCCTACGAGCAGTACTTC. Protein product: CASSSMDRSYEQYF.

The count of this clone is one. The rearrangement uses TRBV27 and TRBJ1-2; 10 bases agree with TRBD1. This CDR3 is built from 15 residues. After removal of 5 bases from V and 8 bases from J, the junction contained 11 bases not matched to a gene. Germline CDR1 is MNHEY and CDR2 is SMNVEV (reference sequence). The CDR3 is CASSQTGGTYMGYTF. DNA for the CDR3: TGTGCCAGCAGTCAGACAGGGGGCACTTATATGGGCTACACCTTC.